This T cell receptor (beta chain) derives from a study of memory CD4+ T cells and cytomegalovirus serostatus. Repertoires were generated with immunoSEQ multiplex PCR, while TCRdb's copy carries only in-frame clones and drops some. The table includes tens of thousands of clones, around four fifths detected once. Single viable CD3+CD4+CD8-CD45RO+ cells were sorted as the memory CD4+ T cells. This clone was counted a single time. Its antigen is unknown. Study-wide results and caveats: Median bootstrapped AUC for CMV status was about 0.94 originally, about 0.9 US-trained.

Sequencing input: memory CD4+ T cells from blood. The clonotype was recovered from an adult in good health and CMV-seropositive.

The CDR3, as DNA: TGTGCCAGCATAGGTCCCAATAATGAAAAACTGTTTTTT. Translated, it gives CASIGPNNEKLFF. This rearrangement joins TRBV6-1 to TRBJ1-4; D remains ambiguous. This CDR3 has 13 residues. Per the germline V gene, CDR1 is MNHNS and CDR2 is SASEGT. The V gene lost 7 bases and the J gene lost 4 bases, with 10 bases spanning the gap.